A single sample is the source of the 4 T cell receptor beta chains below, sequenced in a study of CD4 T cells in relation to SARS-CoV-2 and coronaviruses. Clones were sequenced by immunoSEQ multiplex PCR, and TCRdb holds only the in-frame ones, with some missing. In the table there are 65,000 or so clones, more than 75% of which are singletons. CD4+ T cells from unexposed donors were obtained before the COVID-19 pandemic (2011-2018). Material: memory CD4+ T cells from PBMCs. These receptors were taken from a human donor in good health.

The chain recombines TRBV7-3 with TRBJ2-3; D is possibly TRBD2 (5 bases). Per germline, CDR1 SGHTA and CDR2 FQGTGA. This CDR3 contains 18 residues. V shed 0 bases and J shed 0 bases, with 16 bases lying between them. The CDR3 DNA is TGTGCCAGCAGCTTAACATTCGGCTACACGGGAAGCACAGATACGCAGTATTTT. Translated: CASSLTFGYTGSTDTQYF.

This chain joins TRBV10-3 and TRBJ2-7, with 7 bases that match TRBD1. Trimming took 6 bases from V and 3 from J; bases not matched to a gene: 5. The CDR3 length is 13 residues. Germline CDR1 ENHRY, CDR2 SYGVKD. CDR3 DNA sequence: TGTGCCATCAGCGAAGGACAGGACTACGAGCAGTACTTC. It specifies CAISEGQDYEQYF.

The chain has TRBV27 and TRBJ1-6, with D possibly matching TRBD1 (6 bases). The CDR3 spans 14 residues. V was cut by 7 bases and J by 8 bases, with 15 bases left in between. In germline, CDR1 is MNHEY, CDR2 SMNVEV (reference sequence). In DNA, the CDR3 is TGTGCCAGCAATCTACAGGGTCCCCATTCACCCCTCCACTTT. This translates into CASNLQGPHSPLHF.

The chain employs TRBV3-1 (or the pseudogene TRBV3-2) and TRBJ2-7; no definite D call. CDR1 is LGHDT and CDR2 is YNNKEL in the germline V gene (reference sequence). The V end lost 3 bases, the J end lost 6 bases, and 6 bases lay between the germline ends. The CDR3 has 11 amino acids. The CDR3 sequence is CASSHSREQYF. CDR3 coding DNA: TGTGCCAGCAGCCACTCCCGCGAGCAGTACTTC.